This T cell receptor beta chain was found in a study of blood T cells in healthy people across ages. The use of a sample-barcoded 5' primer and a J-beta primer mix characterized a second PCR of about 7 to 12 cycles. TCRdb fed the 5' RACE reads into MiXCR, producing one record per CDR3 protein. Of hundreds of thousands of distinct CDR3 sequences listed, roughly 48% are singletons. Sequenced: blood. The sequence was collected from a man at least 80 years old in good health.

The CDR3 spells CASSQGIIAGPSYNEQFF. The CDR3 nucleotides read TGTGCCAGCAGCCAAGGGATTATAGCGGGGCCTTCCTACAATGAGCAGTTCTTC. This sequence joins TRBV3-1 and TRBJ2-1, with 8 bases matching TRBD2. Germline lookup yields CDR1 LGHDT and CDR2 YNNKEL (reference sequence). The ends lost 1 base at V and 1 base at J; junction bases unmatched: 9. This CDR3 is built from 18 residues.